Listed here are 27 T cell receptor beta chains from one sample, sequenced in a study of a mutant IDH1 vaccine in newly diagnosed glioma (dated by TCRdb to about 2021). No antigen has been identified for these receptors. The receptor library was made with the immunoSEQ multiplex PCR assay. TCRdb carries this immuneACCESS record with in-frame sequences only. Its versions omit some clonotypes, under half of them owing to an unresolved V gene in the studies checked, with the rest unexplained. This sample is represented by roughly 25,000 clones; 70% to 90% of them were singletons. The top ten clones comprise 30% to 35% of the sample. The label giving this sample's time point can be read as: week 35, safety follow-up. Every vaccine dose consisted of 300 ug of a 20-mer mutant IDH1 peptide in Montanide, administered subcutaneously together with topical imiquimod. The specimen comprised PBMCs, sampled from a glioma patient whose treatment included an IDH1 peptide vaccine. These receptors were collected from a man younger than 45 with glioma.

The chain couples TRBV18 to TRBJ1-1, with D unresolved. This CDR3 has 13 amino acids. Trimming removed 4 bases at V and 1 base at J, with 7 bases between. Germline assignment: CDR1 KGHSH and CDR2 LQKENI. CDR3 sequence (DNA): TGTGCCAGCTCACAGACAAAGAACACTGAAGCTTTCTTT. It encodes CASSQTKNTEAFF. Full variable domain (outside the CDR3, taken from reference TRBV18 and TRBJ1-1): NAGVMQNPRHLVRRRGQEARLRCSPMKGHSHVYWYRQLPEEGLKFMVYLQKENIIDESGMPKERFSAEFPKEGPSILRIQQVVRGDSAAYFCASSQTKNTEAFFGQGTRLTVV.

This CDR3 is CASSKDRENEQFF. DNA for the CDR3: TGTGCCAGCAGCAAAGACAGGGAGAATGAGCAGTTCTTC. The chain uses TRBV7-7 and TRBJ2-1; TRBD1 agrees at 7 bases. The length of the CDR3 is 13 residues. V lost 5 bases, J lost 7 bases, and 5 bases stayed unmatched. Germline loops: CDR1 SSHAT, CDR2 FNYEAQ (reference sequence).

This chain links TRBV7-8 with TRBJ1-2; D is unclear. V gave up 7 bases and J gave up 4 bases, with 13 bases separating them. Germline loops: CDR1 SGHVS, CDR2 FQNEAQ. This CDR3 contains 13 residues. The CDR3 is CASTPSVPYGYTF. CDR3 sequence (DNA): TGTGCCAGCACCCCCAGTGTACCCTATGGCTACACCTTC.

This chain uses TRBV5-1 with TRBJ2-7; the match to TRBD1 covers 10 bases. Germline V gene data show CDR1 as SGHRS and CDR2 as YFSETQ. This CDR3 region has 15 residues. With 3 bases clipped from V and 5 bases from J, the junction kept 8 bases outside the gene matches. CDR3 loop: CASSSGTGEQDEQYF. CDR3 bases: TGCGCCAGCAGCTCAGGGACAGGGGAACAGGACGAGCAGTACTTC.

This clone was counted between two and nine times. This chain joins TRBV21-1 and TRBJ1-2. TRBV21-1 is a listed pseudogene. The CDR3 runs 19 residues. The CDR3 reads CASSPIGLLGIEVFDGYTF. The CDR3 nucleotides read TGTGCCAGCAGCCCTATCGGGCTGTTGGGAATTGAAGTCTTTGATGGCTACACCTTC.

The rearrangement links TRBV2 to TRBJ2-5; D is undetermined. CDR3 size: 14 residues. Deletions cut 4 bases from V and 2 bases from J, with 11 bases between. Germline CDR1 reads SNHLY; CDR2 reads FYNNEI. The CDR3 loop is CASSVFGEQETQYF. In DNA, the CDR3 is TGTGCCAGCAGTGTGTTCGGTGAACAAGAGACCCAGTACTTC.

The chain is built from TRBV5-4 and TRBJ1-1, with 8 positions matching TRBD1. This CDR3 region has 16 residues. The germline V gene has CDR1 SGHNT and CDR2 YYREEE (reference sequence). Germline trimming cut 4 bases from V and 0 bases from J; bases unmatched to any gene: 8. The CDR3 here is CASSRSGGQMNTEAFF. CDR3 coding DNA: TGTGCCAGCAGCCGATCAGGGGGCCAGATGAACACTGAAGCTTTCTTT. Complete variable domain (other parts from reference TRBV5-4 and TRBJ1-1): ETGVTQSPTHLIKTRGQQVTLRCSSQSGHNTVSWYQQALGQGPQFIFQYYREEENGRGNFPPRFSGLQFPNYSSELNVNALELDDSALYLCASSRSGGQMNTEAFFGQGTRLTVV.

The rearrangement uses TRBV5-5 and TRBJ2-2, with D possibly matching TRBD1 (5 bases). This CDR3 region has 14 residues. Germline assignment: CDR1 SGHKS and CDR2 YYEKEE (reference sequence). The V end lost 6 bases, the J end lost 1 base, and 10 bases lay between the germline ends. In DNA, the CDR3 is TGTGCCAGCACCCCCAGGGTGAACACCGGGGAGCTGTTTTTT. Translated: CASTPRVNTGELFF.

This CDR3 reads CASSLQGSNQPQHF. The DNA of the CDR3 is TGTGCCAGCAGTTTACAGGGGAGCAATCAGCCCCAGCATTTT. The V call is TRBV6-5, the J call TRBJ1-5, with 7 bases that match TRBD1. From germline, CDR1 is MNHEY and CDR2 SVGAGI. The CDR3 consists of 14 residues. With V trimmed by 4 bases and J by 1 base, 1 base remained unmatched.

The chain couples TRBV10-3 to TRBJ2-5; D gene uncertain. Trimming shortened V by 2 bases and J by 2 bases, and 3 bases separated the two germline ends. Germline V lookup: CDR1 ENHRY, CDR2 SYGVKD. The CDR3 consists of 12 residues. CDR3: CAISERQETQYF. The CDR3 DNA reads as TGTGCCATCAGTGAGCGGCAAGAGACCCAGTACTTC.

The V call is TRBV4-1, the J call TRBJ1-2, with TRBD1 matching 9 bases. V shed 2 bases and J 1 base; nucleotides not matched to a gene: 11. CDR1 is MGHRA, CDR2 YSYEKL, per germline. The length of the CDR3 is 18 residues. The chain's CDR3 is CASSQTGTGYDSNYGYTF. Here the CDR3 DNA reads TGCGCCAGCAGCCAAACCGGGACAGGGTATGATAGTAACTATGGCTACACCTTC.

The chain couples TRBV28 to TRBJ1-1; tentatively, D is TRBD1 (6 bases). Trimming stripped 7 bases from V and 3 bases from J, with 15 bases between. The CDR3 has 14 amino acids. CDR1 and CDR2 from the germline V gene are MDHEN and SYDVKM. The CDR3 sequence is CASTVQGFDTEAFF. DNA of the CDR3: TGTGCCAGCACGGTACAGGGTTTTGACACTGAAGCTTTCTTT.

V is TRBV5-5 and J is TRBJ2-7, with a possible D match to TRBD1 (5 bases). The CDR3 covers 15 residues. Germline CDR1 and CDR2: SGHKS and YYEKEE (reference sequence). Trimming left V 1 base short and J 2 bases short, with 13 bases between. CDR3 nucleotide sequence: TGTGCCAGCAGCTTGCGGGCAGGGTCAGCCTACGAGCAGTACTTC. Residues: CASSLRAGSAYEQYF.

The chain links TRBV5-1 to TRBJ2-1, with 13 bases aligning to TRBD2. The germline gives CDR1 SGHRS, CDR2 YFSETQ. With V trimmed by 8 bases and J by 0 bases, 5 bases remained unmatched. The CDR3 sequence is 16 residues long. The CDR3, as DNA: TGCGCCAGTGGGACTAGCGGGACGAGCTCCTACAATGAGCAGTTCTTC. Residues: CASGTSGTSSYNEQFF.

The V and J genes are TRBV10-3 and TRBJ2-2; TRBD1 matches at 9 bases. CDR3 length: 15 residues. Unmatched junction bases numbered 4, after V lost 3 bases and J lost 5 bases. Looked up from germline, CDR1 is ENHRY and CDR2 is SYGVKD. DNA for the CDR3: TGTGCCATCAGTGAACGGGACAGGGTTACCGGGGAGCTGTTTTTT. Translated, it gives CAISERDRVTGELFF.

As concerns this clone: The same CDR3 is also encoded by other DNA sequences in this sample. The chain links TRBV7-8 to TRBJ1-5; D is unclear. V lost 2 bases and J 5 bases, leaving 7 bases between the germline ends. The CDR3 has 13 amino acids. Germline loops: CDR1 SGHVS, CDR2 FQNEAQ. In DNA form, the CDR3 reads TGTGCCAGCAGCTTATCTTGGGATCAGCCCCAGCATTTT. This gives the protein CASSLSWDQPQHF.

CDR3 DNA: TGTGCCAGCAGTTACCGGACAGTTTATGGCTACACCTTC. This translates into CASSYRTVYGYTF. J is TRBJ1-2 and V is TRBV6-6; maybe TRBD1 (6 bases). CDR3 length equals 13 residues. The ends were cut back, 2 bases at V and 5 bases at J, with 9 bases in the middle. Germline CDR1 is MNHNY and CDR2 is SVGAGI (reference sequence).

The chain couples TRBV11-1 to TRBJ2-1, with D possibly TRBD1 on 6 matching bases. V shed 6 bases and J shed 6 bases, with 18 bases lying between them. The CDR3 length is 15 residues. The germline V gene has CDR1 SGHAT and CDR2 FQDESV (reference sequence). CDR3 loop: CASRKGTSPGNEQFF. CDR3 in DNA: TGTGCCAGCAGGAAAGGGACATCCCCCGGCAATGAGCAGTTCTTC.

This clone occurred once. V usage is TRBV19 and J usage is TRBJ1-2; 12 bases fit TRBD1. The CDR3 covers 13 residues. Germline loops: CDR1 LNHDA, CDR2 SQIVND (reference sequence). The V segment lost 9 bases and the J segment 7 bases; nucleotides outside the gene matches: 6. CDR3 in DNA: TGTGCCAGCCGGGGACAGGGGGCAAGTGGCTACACCTTC. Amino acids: CASRGQGASGYTF.

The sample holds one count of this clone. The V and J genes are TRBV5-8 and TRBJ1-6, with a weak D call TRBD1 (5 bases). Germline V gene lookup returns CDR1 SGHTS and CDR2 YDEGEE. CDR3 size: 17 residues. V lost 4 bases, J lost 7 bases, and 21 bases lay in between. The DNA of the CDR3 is TGTGCCAGCAGCCATAACAGGTTTAAGGCCTTGAATTCACCCCTCCACTTT. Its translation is CASSHNRFKALNSPLHF.

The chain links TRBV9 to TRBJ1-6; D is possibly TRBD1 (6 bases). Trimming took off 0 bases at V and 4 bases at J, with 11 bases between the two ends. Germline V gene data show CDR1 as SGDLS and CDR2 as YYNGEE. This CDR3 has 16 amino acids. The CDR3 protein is CASSVDGTPYNSPLHF. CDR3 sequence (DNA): TGTGCCAGCAGCGTAGACGGGACACCATATAATTCACCCCTCCACTTT.

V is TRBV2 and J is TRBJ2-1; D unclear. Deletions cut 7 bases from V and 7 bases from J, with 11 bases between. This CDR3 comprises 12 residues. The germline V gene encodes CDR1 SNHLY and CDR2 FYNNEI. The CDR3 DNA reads TGTGCCAGCAAGCTTACAGAGAATGAGCAGTTCTTC. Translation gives CASKLTENEQFF.

The CDR3 region has the DNA TGTGCCAGCAGCCGGGTGTTCGGGCGGAATGAAAAACTGTTTTTT. Its protein product is CASSRVFGRNEKLFF. The V and J genes are TRBV14 and TRBJ1-4; D gene uncertain. This CDR3 comprises 15 residues. V lost 4 bases to trimming and J lost 5 bases, with 14 bases between them. The germline V gene has CDR1 SGHDN and CDR2 FVKESK.

This CDR3 reads CASSMRDAEQYF. CDR3 nucleotide sequence: TGTGCCAGTAGTATGCGGGACGCCGAGCAGTACTTC. The gene calls are TRBV19 and TRBJ2-7; the D gene is possibly TRBD2 (6 bases). This CDR3 is built from 12 residues. Trimming shortened V by 3 bases and J by 6 bases, and 9 bases separated the two germline ends. CDR1 and CDR2 from the germline V gene are LNHDA and SQIVND (reference sequence).

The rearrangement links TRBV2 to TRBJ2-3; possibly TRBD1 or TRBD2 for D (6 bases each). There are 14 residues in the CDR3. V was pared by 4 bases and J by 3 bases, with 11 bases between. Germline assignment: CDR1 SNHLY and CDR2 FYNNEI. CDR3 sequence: CASSVQGLTDTQYF. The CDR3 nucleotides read TGTGCCAGCAGTGTACAGGGACTTACAGATACGCAGTATTTT.

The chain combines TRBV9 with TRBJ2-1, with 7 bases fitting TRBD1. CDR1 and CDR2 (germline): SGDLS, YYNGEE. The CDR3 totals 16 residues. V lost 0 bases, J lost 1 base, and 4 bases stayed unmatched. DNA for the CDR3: TGTGCCAGCAGCGTAGGGCAGGGGGAGTCCTACAATGAGCAGTTCTTC. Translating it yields CASSVGQGESYNEQFF. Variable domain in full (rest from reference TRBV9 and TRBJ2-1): DSGVTQTPKHLITATGQRVTLRCSPRSGDLSVYWYQQSLDQGLQFLIQYYNGEERAKGNILERFSAQQFPDLHSELNLSSLELGDSALYFCASSVGQGESYNEQFFGPGTRLTVL.

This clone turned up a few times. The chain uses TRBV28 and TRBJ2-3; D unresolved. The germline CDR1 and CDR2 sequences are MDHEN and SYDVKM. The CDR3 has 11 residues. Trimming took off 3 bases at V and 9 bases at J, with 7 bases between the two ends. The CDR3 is CASSFDETQYF. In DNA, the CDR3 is TGTGCCAGCAGTTTTGACGAGACGCAGTATTTT.